This TCR beta chain was observed in a study of shared clonotypes between healthy human individuals. The V end lost 1 base, the J end lost 4 bases, and 7 bases lay between the germline ends. CDR3 length equals 13 residues. Per germline, CDR1 SGHTA and CDR2 FQGNSA. Notes on this clone: The sample holds other DNA sequences that translate to the same CDR3.

Sequencing was performed with immunoSEQ multiplex PCR; in TCRdb, only in-frame clones are kept and a portion is missing. Of over 2 million clones in the sample, 85% to 95% were seen once. This chain links TRBV7-2 with TRBJ1-2; no reliable D call. This TCR was sampled from a man between 18 and 29 years old in good health. Sequencing was done on a sample of naive CD4+ T cells sorted from blood. Subset: CD45RA+ positively selected. The CDR3, as DNA: TGTGCCAGCAGCTTAGATCGGAGCTATGGCTACACCTTC. Encoded protein: CASSLDRSYGYTF.